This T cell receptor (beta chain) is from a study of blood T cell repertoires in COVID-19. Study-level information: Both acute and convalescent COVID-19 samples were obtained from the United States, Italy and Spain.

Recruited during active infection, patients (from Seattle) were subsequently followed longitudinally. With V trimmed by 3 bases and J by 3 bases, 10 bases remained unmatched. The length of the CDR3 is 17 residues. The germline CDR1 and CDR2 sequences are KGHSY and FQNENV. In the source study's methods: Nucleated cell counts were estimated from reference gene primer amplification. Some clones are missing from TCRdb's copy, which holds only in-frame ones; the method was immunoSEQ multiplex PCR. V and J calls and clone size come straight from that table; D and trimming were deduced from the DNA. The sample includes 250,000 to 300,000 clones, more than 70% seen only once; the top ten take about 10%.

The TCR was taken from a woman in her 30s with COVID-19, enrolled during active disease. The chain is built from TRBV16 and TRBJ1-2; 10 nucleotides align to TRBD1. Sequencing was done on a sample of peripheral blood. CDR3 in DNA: TGTGCCAGCAGCCATCAGGGACAGGGGTTTAAGGACTATGGCTACACCTTC. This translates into CASSHQGQGFKDYGYTF. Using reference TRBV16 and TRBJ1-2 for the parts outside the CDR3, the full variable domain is GEEVAQTPKHLVRGEGQKAKLYCAPIKGHSYVFWYQQVLKNEFKFLISFQNENVFDETGMPKERFSAKCLPNSPCSLEIQATKLEDSAVYFCASSHQGQGFKDYGYTFGSGTRLTVV.